The 26 T cell receptor beta chains reported below all come from one sample, sequenced in a study of T-cell memory formation after mild COVID-19. TCRdb passed the 5' RACE reads through MiXCR, listing each CDR3 protein once. The sample lists around 220,000 distinct CDR3 sequences; about 17% were seen once. The sample consisted of PBMCs or a T cell subset sorted from them (not recorded which). All receptors come from a man aged 18 to 29 who had mild COVID-19 (a few samples of this study predate the infection). Cell type and time point are not known.

The rearrangement uses TRBV7-3 and TRBJ1-1; no clear D gene. V lost 6 bases, J lost 1 base, and 9 bases lay in between. The germline V gene has CDR1 SGHTA and CDR2 FQGTGA. The CDR3 extends over 13 amino acids. The CDR3: CASSKSPNTEAFF. Here the CDR3 DNA reads TGTGCCAGCAGTAAATCGCCGAACACTGAAGCTTTCTTT.

CDR3 coding DNA: TGCAGTGCTAGAGAGGGCGGACTAACGAACACCGGGGAGCTGTTTTTT. Translation: CSAREGGLTNTGELFF. This chain uses TRBV20-1 with TRBJ2-2; a weak D match, TRBD2 (6 bases). The CDR3 spans 16 residues. Germline CDR1 is DFQATT and CDR2 is SNEGSKA (reference sequence). V shed 0 bases and J shed 0 bases, with 11 bases lying between them.

V gene TRBV20-1 combines with J gene TRBJ2-1; TRBD2 might be the D (7 bases). The germline V and J ends were trimmed by 6 bases and 5 bases, with 17 bases remaining between them. The CDR3 loop spans 14 amino acids. Germline CDR1 DFQATT, CDR2 SNEGSKA (reference sequence). Written as DNA, the CDR3 is TGCAGTGCAGTACGGGGGGCCGGCGACAATGAGCAGTTCTTC. Translated, it gives CSAVRGAGDNEQFF.

The V gene is TRBV3-1, the J gene TRBJ1-2, with D perhaps matching TRBD1 (6 bases). Between the trimmed V and J ends, which lost 0 bases and 4 bases, there was a span of 12 bases. This CDR3 spans 15 amino acids. CDR1 and CDR2 from the germline V gene are LGHDT and YNNKEL (reference sequence). The CDR3 coding sequence is TGTGCCAGCAGCCAAGACCAAACAGGGCCCTATGGCTACACCTTC. Its protein is CASSQDQTGPYGYTF.

This rearrangement joins TRBV6-6 to TRBJ2-2, with a possible D match to TRBD1 (5 bases). CDR1 is MNHNY, CDR2 SVGAGI, per germline (reference sequence). The ends were cut back, 5 bases at V and 3 bases at J, with 10 bases in the middle. The CDR3 loop spans 14 amino acids. The CDR3 region is CASSQFRDTGELFF. As DNA, the CDR3 is TGTGCCAGCAGTCAGTTCAGGGACACCGGGGAGCTGTTTTTT.

The chain uses TRBV6-2 or TRBV6-3 and TRBJ1-1; D is ambiguous. Germline V gene lookup returns CDR1 MNHEY and CDR2 SVGEGT. The germline V and J ends were trimmed by 8 bases and 1 base, with 11 bases remaining between them. This CDR3 is built from 13 residues. The CDR3 DNA sequence: TGTGCCAGCTTTACAGAACAGAACACTGAAGCTTTCTTT. Its protein product is CASFTEQNTEAFF.

This chain connects TRBV5-1 to TRBJ1-3; D gene ambiguous. This CDR3 contains 15 residues. Per the germline V gene, CDR1 is SGHRS and CDR2 is YFSETQ. V gave up 2 bases and J gave up 0 bases, with 9 bases separating them. CDR3 sequence: CASSFDQFSGNTIYF. The CDR3 bases are TGCGCCAGCAGCTTCGATCAGTTCTCTGGAAACACCATATATTTT.

The sample holds a few counts of this clonotype. V is TRBV24-1 and J is TRBJ2-2; 7 nucleotides align to TRBD2. This CDR3 is built from 13 residues. The germline V gene encodes CDR1 KGHDR and CDR2 SFDVKD. V dropped 9 bases and J dropped 5; count of bases not matched to a gene: 5. The CDR3 nucleotides are TGTGCCACCGGGAGCGGGGAAACCGGGGAGCTGTTTTTT. Its translation is CATGSGETGELFF.

V gene TRBV18 combines with J gene TRBJ2-2; D ambiguous. Trimming took off 2 bases at V and 4 bases at J, with 11 bases between the two ends. CDR3 length equals 15 residues. Germline V gene data show CDR1 as KGHSH and CDR2 as LQKENI. CDR3 amino acids: CASSPERVITGELFF. The CDR3 DNA follows: TGTGCCAGCTCACCAGAACGAGTAATCACCGGGGAGCTGTTTTTT.

The genes are TRBV20-1 and TRBJ1-4, with D possibly being TRBD1 (5 bases). The CDR3 has 11 amino acids. With 3 bases removed from V and 8 bases from J, the gap between germline ends came to 7 bases. CDR1 is DFQATT, CDR2 SNEGSKA, per germline (reference sequence). The CDR3, as DNA: TGCAGTGCTAGGAACAGGGAAAAACTGTTTTTT. This translates into CSARNREKLFF.

This clonotype was counted between two and nine times. V and J are TRBV24-1 and TRBJ2-1, with 15 bases fitting TRBD2. CDR1 is KGHDR, CDR2 SFDVKD, per germline. The junction had 6 bases not matched to a gene; V was cut back by 4 bases and J by 9 bases. The CDR3 is 16 residues long. In nucleotides, the CDR3 is TGTGCCACCAGTGACACAGGGACTAGCGGGGGGATTGAGCAGTTCTTC. Translating it yields CATSDTGTSGGIEQFF.

This clonotype appeared a few times. The chain carries TRBV30 and TRBJ1-2, with 7 bases lining up with TRBD1. V shed 3 bases and J 4 bases; nucleotides not matched to a gene: 8. The V gene's germline CDR1 is GTSNPN and CDR2 SVGIG (reference sequence). CDR3 length: 14 amino acids. The CDR3 is CAWRTPGGFYGYTF. CDR3 DNA: TGTGCCTGGAGGACCCCAGGGGGTTTCTATGGCTACACCTTC.

This clonotype showed up just a few times. V usage is TRBV20-1 and J usage is TRBJ2-3, with D possibly being TRBD1 (6 bases). This CDR3 contains 12 residues. V gave up 4 bases and J gave up 4 bases, with 9 bases separating them. The germline V gene encodes CDR1 DFQATT and CDR2 SNEGSKA (reference sequence). CDR3: CSATPGADTQYF. Here the CDR3 DNA reads TGCAGTGCTACCCCAGGGGCAGATACGCAGTATTTT.

The genes are TRBV7-3 and TRBJ2-1, with a possible D match to TRBD1 (5 bases). The CDR3 loop spans 15 amino acids. V was cut by 4 bases and J by 0 bases, with 10 bases left in between. Germline CDR1 and CDR2: SGHTA and FQGTGA. This CDR3 reads CASSSSGNSYNEQFF. DNA for the CDR3: TGTGCCAGCAGCTCATCAGGGAACTCCTACAATGAGCAGTTCTTC.

J is TRBJ2-1 and V is TRBV7-9; weak D call: TRBD2 (6 bases). The V end lost 2 bases, the J end lost 4 bases, and 12 bases lay between the germline ends. The CDR3 is made up of 15 amino acids. CDR1 is SEHNR and CDR2 is FQNEAQ in the germline V gene (reference sequence). CDR3 coding DNA: TGTGCCAGCAGCTTACTTGCGCGGGGATACAATGAGCAGTTCTTC. Protein: CASSLLARGYNEQFF.

The chain has TRBV7-3 and TRBJ2-5, with TRBD1 as a possible D gene (5 bases). This CDR3 comprises 15 residues. The germline V and J ends were trimmed by 5 bases and 1 base, with 14 bases remaining between them. Germline V lookup: CDR1 SGHTA, CDR2 FQGTGA. CDR3 amino acids: CASSGPLGVQETQYF. DNA of the CDR3: TGTGCCAGCAGCGGGCCTCTAGGGGTCCAAGAGACCCAGTACTTC. The full variable domain, rest sourced from reference TRBV7-3 and TRBJ2-5, is GAGVSQTPSNKVTEKGKYVELRCDPISGHTALYWYRQSLGQGPEFLIYFQGTGAADDSGLPNDRFFAVRPEGSVSTLKIQRTERGDSAVYLCASSGPLGVQETQYFGPGTRLLVL.

There are a few counts of this clonotype. The genes are TRBV7-2 and TRBJ1-2; 9 nucleotides match TRBD1. This CDR3 contains 16 residues. Unmatched junction bases numbered 8, after V lost 5 bases and J lost 1 base. The germline V gene encodes CDR1 SGHTA and CDR2 FQGNSA. CDR3 protein: CASSRDRAVNNYGYTF. The CDR3 nucleotides are TGTGCCAGCAGCCGGGACAGGGCGGTTAATAACTATGGCTACACCTTC.

The chain has TRBV11-1 and TRBJ2-5, with D possibly TRBD2 on 6 matching bases. Trimming cost V 6 bases and J 1 base, with 12 bases left between them. The CDR3 is 14 residues long. Germline loops: CDR1 SGHAT, CDR2 FQDESV (reference sequence). CDR3 protein: CASRKEAGQETQYF. The CDR3 DNA is TGTGCCAGCAGGAAGGAAGCGGGCCAAGAGACCCAGTACTTC.

This clonotype was seen a handful of times. The chain has TRBV4-1 and TRBJ1-2; maybe TRBD1 (6 bases). Germline V gene sequence: CDR1 MGHRA, CDR2 YSYEKL. The V end lost 7 bases, the J end lost 2 bases, and 14 bases lay between the germline ends. The CDR3 runs 14 residues. The CDR3 protein is CASTLGQGNYGYTF. As DNA, the CDR3 is TGCGCCAGCACCTTAGGGCAGGGGAACTATGGCTACACCTTC.

The V gene is TRBV19, the J gene TRBJ2-7, with D possibly TRBD1 on 6 matching bases. The V end lost 10 bases, the J end lost 0 bases, and 16 bases lay between the germline ends. Per germline, CDR1 LNHDA and CDR2 SQIVND (reference sequence). This CDR3 spans 14 amino acids. The CDR3 is CATKRDTSSYEQYF. CDR3 sequence (DNA): TGTGCCACGAAACGGGACACCAGCTCCTACGAGCAGTACTTC. The full variable domain, completed using reference TRBV19 and TRBJ2-7, is DGGITQSPKYLFRKEGQNVTLSCEQNLNHDAMYWYRQDPGQGLRLIYYSQIVNDFQKGDIAEGYSVSREKKESFPLTVTSAQKNPTAFYLCATKRDTSSYEQYFGPGTRLTVT.

This clonotype came up once. The chain uses TRBV20-1 and TRBJ2-3; 12 bases agree with TRBD1. The CDR3 runs 15 residues. CDR1 is DFQATT, CDR2 SNEGSKA, per germline (reference sequence). The V segment lost 6 bases and the J segment 3 bases; nucleotides outside the gene matches: 7. CDR3 sequence (DNA): TGCAGTGCAGCCCCGGGACAGGGGGCAACAGATACGCAGTATTTT. It yields the protein CSAAPGQGATDTQYF.

This clonotype was found a few times. CDR3 amino acids: CSASETNTEAFF. The CDR3 DNA reads TGCAGTGCCTCAGAGACGAACACTGAAGCTTTCTTT. The V call is TRBV20-1, the J call TRBJ1-1; D gene uncertain. V was trimmed by 6 bases and J by 1 base, leaving 9 bases between them. Germline assignment: CDR1 DFQATT and CDR2 SNEGSKA (reference sequence). The CDR3 consists of 12 residues.

The chain has TRBV5-1 and TRBJ2-1; TRBD2 matches 16 bases. This CDR3 has 18 residues. Germline V gene data show CDR1 as SGHRS and CDR2 as YFSETQ. After removal of 3 bases from V and 4 bases from J, the junction contained 7 bases not matched to a gene. The CDR3 DNA is TGCGCCAGCAGCTGGGGACTAGCGGGGGGGCCAGTATACAATGAGCAGTTCTTC. As protein: CASSWGLAGGPVYNEQFF.

This clonotype was counted ten times or more. The genes are TRBV3-1 and TRBJ2-5; D may be TRBD2 (6 bases). This CDR3 region has 12 residues. Per the germline V gene, CDR1 is LGHDT and CDR2 is YNNKEL (reference sequence). V dropped 4 bases and J dropped 3 bases, with 6 bases sitting between them. The CDR3 reads CASSRLEETQYF. The CDR3 nucleotides are TGTGCCAGCAGCCGACTAGAAGAGACCCAGTACTTC.

This clonotype was counted only a few times. The chain joins TRBV20-1 to TRBJ1-1; a weak D match, TRBD1 (5 bases). Trimming cost V 3 bases and J 3 bases, with 11 bases left between them. This CDR3 region has 13 residues. The germline V gene encodes CDR1 DFQATT and CDR2 SNEGSKA (reference sequence). The CDR3, as DNA: TGCAGTGCTAGCTCGCGGGGGGACACTGAAGCTTTCTTT. It codes for CSASSRGDTEAFF.

V gene TRBV12-3 or TRBV12-4 combines with J gene TRBJ1-2; TRBD1 aligns across 9 bases. The CDR3 runs to 12 residues. The J segment lost 7 bases and the V segment lost 8 bases, leaving 5 bases of the junction unmatched. CDR3 in DNA: TGTGCCAGCTGTCGGGACAGGGTTGGCTACACCTTC. It yields the protein CASCRDRVGYTF.